This is a list of T cell receptor beta chains from one sample in a study of ipilimumab plus nivolumab after autologous stem cell transplantation. Clones were sequenced by immunoSEQ multiplex PCR, and TCRdb holds only the in-frame ones, with some missing. The sample shows tens of thousands of clones, approximately 83% of them seen only once. Specimen: PBMCs, collected in a trial of ipilimumab plus nivolumab as post-transplant consolidation. These receptors were collected from a male donor with diffuse large B-cell lymphoma. Each CDR3 is given with its conserved first and last residue. The D gene is left open where the match is weak. Clone size, where shown, is once, few, many, or a class for clones that have expanded.

v_gene: TRBV7-9
d_gene: NA
j_gene: TRBJ2-2
abundance: once
CDR3nt: TGTGCCAGCAGCTTACCGGCAGGGGTGGTCGAGGCCGGGGAGCTGTTTTTT
CDR3aa: CASSLPAGVVEAGELFF

v_gene: TRBV27
d_gene: NA
j_gene: TRBJ1-2
abundance: NA
CDR3nt: TGTGCCAGCAGTTTGGCCCCGGTAGGGCTACATGGCTACACCTTC
CDR3aa: CASSLAPVGLHGYTF

v_gene: TRBV5-1
d_gene: NA
j_gene: TRBJ2-7
abundance: NA
CDR3nt: TGCGCCAGCAATCGGGTGGAGGACGGTACCTACGAGCAGTACTTC
CDR3aa: CASNRVEDGTYEQYF

v_gene: TRBV27
d_gene: TRBD1
j_gene: TRBJ2-1
abundance: NA
CDR3nt: TGTGCCAGCAGTCCGGGACAGACTTCCTACAATGAGCAGTTCTTC
CDR3aa: CASSPGQTSYNEQFF

v_gene: TRBV19
d_gene: NA
j_gene: TRBJ1-4
abundance: NA
CDR3nt: TGTGCCAGTAGTAGCCAACCTGCAACTAATGAAAAACTGTTTTTT
CDR3aa: CASSSQPATNEKLFF

v_gene: TRBV18
d_gene: NA
j_gene: TRBJ1-6
abundance: NA
CDR3nt: TGTGCCAGCTCACCGGGACACGCTTATTCACCCCTCCACTTT
CDR3aa: CASSPGHAYSPLHF

v_gene: TRBV29-1
d_gene: NA
j_gene: TRBJ1-2
abundance: NA
CDR3nt: TGCAGCGTTGAGGGTTTACCGGGATCCTATGGCTACACCTTC
CDR3aa: CSVEGLPGSYGYTF

v_gene: TRBV7-9
d_gene: NA
j_gene: TRBJ2-7
abundance: NA
CDR3nt: TGTGCCAGCAGCTTAGAGGCGCCGGGCCTAGGCTACGAGCAGTACTTC
CDR3aa: CASSLEAPGLGYEQYF

v_gene: TRBV18
d_gene: TRBD1
j_gene: TRBJ1-1
abundance: NA
CDR3nt: TGTGCCAGCTCACCAAGGACAGGGAACACTGAAGCTTTCTTT
CDR3aa: CASSPRTGNTEAFF

v_gene: TRBV7-2
d_gene: NA
j_gene: TRBJ2-5
abundance: NA
CDR3nt: TGTGCCAGCAGCCCGGACAGAATTCAAGAGACCCAGTACTTC
CDR3aa: CASSPDRIQETQYF

v_gene: TRBV18
d_gene: NA
j_gene: TRBJ2-5
abundance: NA
CDR3nt: TGTGCCAGCTCACCGGCTCAGGAGAGGCTAGAGACCCAGTACTTC
CDR3aa: CASSPAQERLETQYF

v_gene: TRBV7-9
d_gene: NA
j_gene: TRBJ1-4
abundance: NA
CDR3nt: TGTGCCAGCAGCGTCCGGGACGGATTTGAAAAACTGTTTTTT
CDR3aa: CASSVRDGFEKLFF

v_gene: TRBV29-1
d_gene: TRBD1
j_gene: TRBJ1-1
abundance: once
CDR3nt: TGCAGCGTTATGGACAGGGGTAACACTGAAGCTTTCTTT
CDR3aa: CSVMDRGNTEAFF